Listed here are 23 T cell receptor beta chains from one sample, sequenced in a study of blood T cells in healthy people across ages. The authors ran a second PCR of roughly 6 to 12 cycles using a sample-barcoded 5' primer and a J-beta primer mix. TCRdb re-analysed the 5' RACE reads in MiXCR, keeping a single row per CDR3 protein. There are 500,000 to 700,000 distinct CDR3 sequences in the sample; 25% to 30% occur only once, and around 14% lies in the top ten. Sequencing was done on a sample of blood. The receptors were gathered from a woman aged 80 or older in good health.

This clonotype was seen many times. The DNA of the CDR3 is TGTGCCAGCAACAAAGAATGGGGCCTCATGGGCTACACCTTC. Residues: CASNKEWGLMGYTF. This sequence joins TRBV5-6 and TRBJ1-2; a weak D match, TRBD1 (5 bases). The CDR3 has 14 amino acids. Germline assignment: CDR1 SGHDT and CDR2 YYEEEE. V gave up 6 bases and J gave up 8 bases, with 20 bases separating them.

V is TRBV5-1 and J is TRBJ2-3; D not certain. The CDR3 covers 15 residues. Between the trimmed V and J ends, which lost 5 bases and 2 bases, there was a span of 15 bases. Germline CDR1 SGHRS, CDR2 YFSETQ. CDR3 in DNA: TGCGCCAGCAGACCTGACGGATCCCTCACAGATACGCAGTATTTT. It translates to CASRPDGSLTDTQYF.

Remarks on this clonotype: At one end the junction does not follow the germline gene, possibly because of a read error. The chain links TRBV5-1 to TRBJ2-3; the D gene is possibly TRBD1 (5 bases). The CDR3 runs 14 residues. In germline, CDR1 is SGHRS, CDR2 YFSETQ. The CDR3 region is CASSQGLSPDTQYF. As DNA, the CDR3 is TGTGCCAGCAGCCAGGGCCTTTCCCCAGATACGCAGTATTTT.

This clonotype was seen just once. The V call is TRBV4-1, the J call TRBJ2-3; 14 nucleotides line up with TRBD2. CDR1 is MGHRA and CDR2 is YSYEKL in the germline V gene. J lost 0 bases, V lost 4 bases, and 6 bases had no gene match. The CDR3 extends over 18 amino acids. DNA of the CDR3: TGCGCCAGCAGCCGCCGGACTAGCGGGGGGACTAGCACAGATACGCAGTATTTT. Translated: CASSRRTSGGTSTDTQYF.

The J gene is TRBJ2-5, the V gene TRBV12-3 or TRBV12-4; D is undetermined. CDR3 length equals 12 residues. Trimming shortened V by 5 bases and J by 7 bases, and 11 bases separated the two germline ends. The CDR3 spells CASSPQGRTQYF. CDR3 coding DNA: TGTGCCAGCAGTCCCCAAGGAAGGACCCAGTACTTC.

This clonotype appeared a few times. The chain is built from TRBV5-8 and TRBJ1-5, with 8 bases that match TRBD1. This CDR3 region has 15 residues. V shed 5 bases and J 3 bases; nucleotides not matched to a gene: 7. CDR1 is SGHTS, CDR2 YDEGEE, per germline. CDR3 in amino acids: CASRPWTGYNQPQHF. The DNA of the CDR3 is TGTGCCAGCAGGCCTTGGACAGGGTACAATCAGCCCCAGCATTTT. Complete variable domain (other parts from reference TRBV5-8 and TRBJ1-5): EAGVTQSPTHLIKTRGQQATLRCSPISGHTSVYWYQQALGLGLQFLLWYDEGEERNRGNFPPRFSGRQFPNYSSELNVNALELEDSALYLCASRPWTGYNQPQHFGDGTRLSIL.

The V call is TRBV28, the J call TRBJ2-5, with 7 nucleotides matching TRBD1. With V trimmed by 6 bases and J by 11 bases, 18 bases remained unmatched. The CDR3 sequence is 15 residues long. From germline, CDR1 is MDHEN and CDR2 SYDVKM. The CDR3 DNA is TGTGCCAGCAGCCTAGGGGGCTGGCAGGGCAATGAGCAGTACTTC. Amino acid sequence: CASSLGGWQGNEQYF. The variable domain in full, with the rest retrieved from reference TRBV28 and TRBJ2-5, is DVKVTQSSRYLVKRTGEKVFLECVQDMDHENMFWYRQDPGLGLRLIYFSYDVKMKEKGDIPEGYSVSREKKERFSLILESASTNQTSMYLCASSLGGWQGNEQYFGPGTRLLVL.

This clonotype appeared a few times. A single base separates this from a much larger clone, so it may be a read error. The chain joins TRBV28 to TRBJ2-7; 8 positions agree with TRBD2. The germline V gene encodes CDR1 MDHEN and CDR2 SYDVKM. The CDR3 length is 15 residues. V was clipped by 5 bases and J by 7 bases; unmatched bases: 13. The CDR3 region has the DNA TGTGCCAGCAGTGTACTTTCGGGGGGGCCCAATGAGCAGTACTTC. It is translated as CASSVLSGGPNEQYF. The variable domain in full, with the rest retrieved from reference TRBV28 and TRBJ2-7, is DVKVTQSSRYLVKRTGEKVFLECVQDMDHENMFWYRQDPGLGLRLIYFSYDVKMKEKGDIPEGYSVSREKKERFSLILESASTNQTSMYLCASSVLSGGPNEQYFGPGTRLTVT.

Worth noting for this clonotype: Given a much more abundant clone one base away, this may be a read error. The chain has TRBV12-3 or TRBV12-4 and TRBJ1-6, with D unclear. Between the trimmed V and J ends, which lost 8 bases and 6 bases, there was a span of 11 bases. The CDR3 runs to 13 residues. This CDR3 is CASGVGINSPLHF. CDR3 nucleotide sequence: TGTGCCAGCGGGGTGGGGATTAATTCACCCCTCCACTTT.

In its sample, this clonotype was seen many times. Its ends do not fully match the called genes, so a read error is possible. V gene TRBV12-3 or TRBV12-4 combines with J gene TRBJ1-2; possibly TRBD1 for D (6 bases). The CDR3 runs 14 residues. CDR3 sequence reads: CASGLGRGNYGYTF. The CDR3 nucleotides are TGTGCCAGCGGTTTAGGCAGGGGAAACTATGGCTACACCTTC.

This clonotype has a handful of counts. An end of the junction differs from the germline gene, which may be a read error. The chain links TRBV5-1 to TRBJ2-3; D remains ambiguous. Germline lookup yields CDR1 SGHRS and CDR2 YFSETQ. CDR3 length equals 15 residues. The CDR3 spells CASSLGLLGPDTHYF. In DNA form, the CDR3 reads TGCGCCAGCAGCTTGGGACTCCTAGGGCCAGATACGCACTATTTT.

This clonotype has a count of ten or more. The J gene is TRBJ2-7, the V gene TRBV6-5, with TRBD1 matching over 7 bases. Germline assignment: CDR1 MNHEY and CDR2 SVGAGI. The length of the CDR3 is 16 residues. V was clipped by 5 bases and J by 2 bases; unmatched bases: 12. CDR3 nucleotides: TGTGCCAGCAGTACCACGACAGGGCCCCATCCCTACGAGCAGTACTTC. Its translation is CASSTTTGPHPYEQYF.

This rearrangement joins TRBV7-9 to TRBJ2-5; D not resolved. CDR1 is SEHNR, CDR2 FQNEAQ, per germline (reference sequence). The CDR3 sequence is 12 residues long. The germline V and J ends were trimmed by 5 bases and 2 bases, with 6 bases remaining between them. CDR3 sequence (DNA): TGTGCCAGCAGCCATCTGCAAGAGACCCAGTACTTC. Translating it yields CASSHLQETQYF.

Details on this clonotype: A much bigger clone sits one base away, suggesting this may be a read error. V is TRBV11-2 and J is TRBJ2-7; 9 nucleotides align to TRBD1. The J call may be mistaken, given a closer DNA end match to TRBJ2-5. The CDR3 spans 17 residues. CDR1 is SGHAT, CDR2 FQNNGV, per germline. The CDR3 sequence is CASNSGVGGTGQETQYF. Here the CDR3 DNA reads TGTGCCAGCAACTCCGGGGTCGGTGGGACAGGGCAAGAGACCCAGTACTTC.

This clonotype was recorded only once. This clone may be a read error of a much larger clone one base away. V is TRBV4-1 and J is TRBJ2-5; a weak D match, TRBD1 (6 bases). This CDR3 has 13 residues. Trimming left V 0 bases short and J 11 bases short, with 13 bases between. Germline values: CDR1 MGHRA, CDR2 YSYEKL. In DNA form, the CDR3 reads TGCGCCAGCAGCCAAGAGAGACAGGATGAGCAGTACTTC. Encoded protein: CASSQERQDEQYF.

Worth noting for this clonotype: This may stem from a read error, because a much larger clone lies one nucleotide away. CDR3: CASSPQGADNERFF. The CDR3 region has the DNA TGTGCTAGCAGCCCACAGGGGGCCGACAATGAGCGGTTCTTC. V is TRBV7-7 and J is TRBJ2-1; 9 bases are a match to TRBD1. The CDR3 totals 14 residues. Germline V CDR1 and CDR2: SSHAT, FNYEAQ (reference sequence).

The table lists this clonotype with many counts. The V call is TRBV7-3, the J call TRBJ2-1; 16 nucleotides match TRBD2. The CDR3 length is 20 residues. Germline V gene data show CDR1 as SGHTA and CDR2 as FQGTGA. The junction had 10 bases not matched to a gene; V was cut back by 5 bases and J by 0 bases. CDR3 DNA: TGTGCCAGCAGCCGAGGGACTAGCGGGGGGGCCGGGGACTCCTACAATGAGCAGTTCTTC. It is translated as CASSRGTSGGAGDSYNEQFF.

At least ten counts were recorded for this clonotype. The J gene is TRBJ1-2, the V gene TRBV12-3 or TRBV12-4; 8 nucleotides line up with TRBD1. J was trimmed by 8 bases and V by 5 bases; bases with no gene match: 13. This CDR3 contains 15 residues. The CDR3 sequence is CASSPSPGQGRGYTF. CDR3 DNA: TGTGCCAGCAGTCCAAGCCCCGGACAGGGAAGAGGCTACACCTTC.

This clonotype was detected ten times or more. The rearrangement joins TRBV2 to TRBJ1-6; 12 bases match TRBD1. Germline CDR1 reads SNHLY; CDR2 reads FYNNEI. V gave up 5 bases and J gave up 10 bases; unmatched junction bases: 3. This CDR3 is built from 14 residues. The CDR3 loop reads CASSRDRGRSPLHF. DNA for the CDR3: TGTGCCAGCAGTCGGGACAGGGGGCGATCACCCCTCCACTTT. Full variable domain (outside the CDR3, taken from reference TRBV2 and TRBJ1-6): EPEVTQTPSHQVTQMGQEVILRCVPISNHLYFYWYRQILGQKVEFLVSFYNNEISEKSEIFDDQFSVERPDGSNFTLKIRSTKLEDSAMYFCASSRDRGRSPLHFGNGTRLTVT.

This clonotype was recorded many times. This chain links TRBV5-6 with TRBJ1-2, with TRBD1 as a possible D gene (6 bases). Per the germline V gene, CDR1 is SGHDT and CDR2 is YYEEEE. The CDR3 is made up of 15 amino acids. Trimming removed 4 bases at V and 5 bases at J, with 18 bases between. The CDR3 region is CASSANWGTSYGYTF. The CDR3 region has the DNA TGTGCCAGCAGCGCTAACTGGGGGACAAGTTATGGCTACACCTTC.

This clonotype has just a few counts. One base away lies a much larger clone, so this may be a sequencing read error. This chain links TRBV9 with TRBJ2-5, with 12 bases lining up with TRBD2. The CDR3 consists of 14 residues. V lost 0 bases, J lost 11 bases, and 5 bases stayed unmatched. Germline lookup yields CDR1 SGDLS and CDR2 YYNGEE. CDR3: CASSVGSSGGEQYF. The CDR3 nucleotides read TGTGCCAGCAGCGTAGGTTCTAGCGGGGGGGAGCAGTACTTC.

The chain uses TRBV18 and TRBJ2-1; the D gene is possibly TRBD2 (6 bases). This CDR3 contains 15 residues. Per germline, CDR1 KGHSH and CDR2 LQKENI. V lost 2 bases to trimming and J lost 4 bases, with 12 bases between them. CDR3 bases: TGTGCCAGCTCACCATCAGCGGGTGTATACAATGAGCAGTTCTTC. Its translation is CASSPSAGVYNEQFF.

This clonotype was detected ten times or more. The chain has TRBV5-1 and TRBJ1-6; D ambiguous. The CDR3 consists of 14 residues. Trimming removed 2 bases from V and 6 bases from J, with 9 bases in between. Germline lookup yields CDR1 SGHRS and CDR2 YFSETQ. The CDR3 protein is CASSLGETNSPLHF. The CDR3 DNA reads as TGCGCCAGCAGCTTAGGAGAGACTAATTCACCCCTCCACTTT.